The TCR beta chain under discussion was sequenced for a study of high-grade serous ovarian cancer treatment subgroups (dated by TCRdb to the early 2020s). For the study in its entirety: On average, each sample produced around 13,000 sequencing reads and about 7,600 unique TCR beta rearrangements. The study profiled TCR beta repertoires in high-grade serous ovarian cancer patients grouped by complete gross resection or neoadjuvant chemotherapy response under a laparoscopic triage algorithm. Of the roughly 30 patients in the cohort, around 10 had no residual disease after primary surgery (R0), around 10 were excellent NACT responders, and around 10 were poor NACT responders. Each patient contributed one primary tumor and two metastatic tumor samples, giving under 95 samples in total. The research as a whole found: TCR repertoire analyses focused on CDR3; CDR1 and CDR2 were not analyzed. Neoantigen level correlated positively with TCR clonal relatedness, and copy number variation and mutation load from whole-genome sequencing showed a positive trend with TCR clonal relatedness. Bulk tumor TCR sequencing lacked spatial information, limiting insight into HGSC tumor complexity and diversity. Tumors from the same patient had repertoire similarity ranging from 0.11 to 0.79, while tumors from different patients showed almost no similarity.

High-throughput TCR profiling via ImmunoSEQ was performed on the approximately 90 tumor samples. Under the source paper's analysis protocol: Repertoire diversity metrics included richness (unique productive sequences), clonality, evenness and relatedness; Bhattacharyya coefficient assessed similarity between samples. A sensitivity analysis excluded TCRs with fewer than two reads and gave consistent conclusions. Not all clones reach the TCRdb copy of this immuneACCESS table, which keeps in-frame sequences only. Checked studies attribute under half of the gap to unresolved V genes and leave the rest unexplained. That table gives V, J and clone size, and the DNA gave D and trimming. The sample data list under 4,000 clones, and 68% of these were observed just once. The top ten clonotypes cover approximately 14% of the sample. About this clone itself: Its antigen is still unknown. No qualities accompany the bases; no much larger clone lies one base away.

Per the germline V gene, MGHRA is the CDR1 and YSYEKL is the CDR2. The CDR3 goes from the cysteine to the phenylalanine over 19 residues. The retained sequence is limited to the CDR3, 57 bases, with the frame set at the first base. V is shortened by 1 base, J by 0 bases, and the region joining them spans 19 bases. Tumor samples were collected prior to definitive surgery or chemotherapy. Genomic DNA was extracted by the MD Anderson Biospecimen Extraction Resource, and TCR sequencing was done by the MD Anderson Cancer Genomics Laboratory. Sequenced material: tumor tissue. Rearrangement joined TRBV4-1 to TRBJ1-5; the D gene is unclear. The sequence derives from a human donor with high-grade serous ovarian cancer. CDR3 protein: CASSQAPGPLDHSNQPQHF. In nucleotides, the sequence is TGCGCCAGCAGCCAAGCGCCGGGTCCACTCGATCATAGCAATCAGCCCCAGCATTTT.